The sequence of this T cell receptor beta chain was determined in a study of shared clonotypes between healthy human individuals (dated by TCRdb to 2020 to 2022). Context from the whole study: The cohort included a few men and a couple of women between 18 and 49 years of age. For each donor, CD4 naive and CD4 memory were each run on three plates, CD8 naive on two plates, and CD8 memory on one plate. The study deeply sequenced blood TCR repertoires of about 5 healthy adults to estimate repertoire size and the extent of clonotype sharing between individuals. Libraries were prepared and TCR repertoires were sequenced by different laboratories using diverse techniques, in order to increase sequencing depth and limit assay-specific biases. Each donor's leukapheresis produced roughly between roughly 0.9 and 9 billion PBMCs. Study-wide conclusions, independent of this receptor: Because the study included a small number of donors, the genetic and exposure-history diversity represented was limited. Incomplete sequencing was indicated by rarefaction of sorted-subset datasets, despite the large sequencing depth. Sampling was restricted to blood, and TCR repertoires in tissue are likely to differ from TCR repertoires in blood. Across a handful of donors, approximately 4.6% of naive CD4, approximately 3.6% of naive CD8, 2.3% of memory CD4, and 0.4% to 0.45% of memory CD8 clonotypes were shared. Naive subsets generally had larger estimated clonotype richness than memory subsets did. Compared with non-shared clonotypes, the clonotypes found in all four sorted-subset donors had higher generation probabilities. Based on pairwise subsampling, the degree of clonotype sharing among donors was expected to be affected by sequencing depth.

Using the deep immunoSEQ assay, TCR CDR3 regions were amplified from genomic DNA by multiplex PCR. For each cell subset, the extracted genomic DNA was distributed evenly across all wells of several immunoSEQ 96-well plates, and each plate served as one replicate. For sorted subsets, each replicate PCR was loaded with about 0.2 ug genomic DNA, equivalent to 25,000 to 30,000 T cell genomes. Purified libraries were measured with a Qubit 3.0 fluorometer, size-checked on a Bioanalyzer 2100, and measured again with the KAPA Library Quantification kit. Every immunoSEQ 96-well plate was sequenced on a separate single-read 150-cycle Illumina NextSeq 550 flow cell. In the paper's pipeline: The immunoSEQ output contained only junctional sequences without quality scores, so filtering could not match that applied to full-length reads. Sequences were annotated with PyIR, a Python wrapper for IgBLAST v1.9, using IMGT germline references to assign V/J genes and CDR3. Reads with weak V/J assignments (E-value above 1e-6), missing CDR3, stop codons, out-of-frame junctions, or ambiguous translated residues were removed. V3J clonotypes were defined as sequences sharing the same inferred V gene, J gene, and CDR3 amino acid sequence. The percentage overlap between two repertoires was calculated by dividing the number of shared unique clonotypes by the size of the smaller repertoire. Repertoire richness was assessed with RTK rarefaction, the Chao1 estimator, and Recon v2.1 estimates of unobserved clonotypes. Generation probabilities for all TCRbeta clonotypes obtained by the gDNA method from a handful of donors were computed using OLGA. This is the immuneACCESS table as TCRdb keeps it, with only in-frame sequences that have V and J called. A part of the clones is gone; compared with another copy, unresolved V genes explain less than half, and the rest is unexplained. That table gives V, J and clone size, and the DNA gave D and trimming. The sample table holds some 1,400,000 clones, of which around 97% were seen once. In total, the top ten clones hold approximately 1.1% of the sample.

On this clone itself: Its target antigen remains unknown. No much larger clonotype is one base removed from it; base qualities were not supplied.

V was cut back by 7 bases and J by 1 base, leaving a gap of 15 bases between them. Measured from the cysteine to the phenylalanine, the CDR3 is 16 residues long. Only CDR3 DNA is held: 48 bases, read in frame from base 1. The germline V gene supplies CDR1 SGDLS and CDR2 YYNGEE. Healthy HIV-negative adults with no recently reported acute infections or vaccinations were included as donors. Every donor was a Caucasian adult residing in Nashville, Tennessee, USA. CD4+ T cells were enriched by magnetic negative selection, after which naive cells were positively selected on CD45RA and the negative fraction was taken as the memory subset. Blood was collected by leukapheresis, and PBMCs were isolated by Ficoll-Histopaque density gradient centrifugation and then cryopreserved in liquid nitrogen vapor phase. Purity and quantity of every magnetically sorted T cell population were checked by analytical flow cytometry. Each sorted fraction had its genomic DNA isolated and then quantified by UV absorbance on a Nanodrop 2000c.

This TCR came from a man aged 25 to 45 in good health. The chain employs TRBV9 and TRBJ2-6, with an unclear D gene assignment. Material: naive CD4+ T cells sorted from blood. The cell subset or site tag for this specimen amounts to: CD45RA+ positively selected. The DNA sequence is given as TGTGCCAGCGGAGTTTTGAGAATATCTGGGGCCAACGTCCTGACTTTC. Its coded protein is CASGVLRISGANVLTF. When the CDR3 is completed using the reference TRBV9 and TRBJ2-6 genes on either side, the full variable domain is DSGVTQTPKHLITATGQRVTLRCSPRSGDLSVYWYQQSLDQGLQFLIQYYNGEERAKGNILERFSAQQFPDLHSELNLSSLELGDSALYFCASGVLRISGANVLTFGAGSRLTVL.